One and the same sample provided the 10 T cell receptor beta chains below, sequenced in a study of shared clonotypes between healthy human individuals. The table came from immunoSEQ multiplex PCR; TCRdb's copy has only in-frame clones and leaves some out. Among about 1.5 million clones listed, nearly 99% were seen once. Material for sequencing was naive CD4+ T cells sorted from blood. The subset here: CD45RA+ positively selected. The receptor set was obtained from a man between 25 and 39 years old in good health.

This chain connects TRBV18 to TRBJ2-3; 8 bases are a match to TRBD1. This CDR3 has 17 residues. The ends lost 4 bases at V and 0 bases at J; junction bases unmatched: 9. The V gene's germline CDR1 is KGHSH and CDR2 LQKENI. The CDR3 nucleotides read TGTGCCAGCTCACGGTATACGACAGGGGCTAGCACAGATACGCAGTATTTT. Its translation: CASSRYTTGASTDTQYF.

CDR3 coding DNA: TGTGCCAGCTCACCCGGGACAGGGGGCTCTGAAGCTTTCTTT. This gives the protein CASSPGTGGSEAFF. The V gene is TRBV18, the J gene TRBJ1-1; TRBD1 matches at 12 bases. This CDR3 is built from 14 residues. The germline gives CDR1 KGHSH, CDR2 LQKENI. J was trimmed by 6 bases and V by 3 bases; bases with no gene match: 2.

J is TRBJ1-3 and V is TRBV6-5; TRBD1 aligns across 7 bases. The CDR3 totals 14 residues. Germline trimming cut 5 bases from V and 7 bases from J; bases unmatched to any gene: 8. The germline CDR1 and CDR2 sequences are MNHEY and SVGAGI. CDR3 sequence reads: CASSQNRGGNTIYF. DNA of the CDR3: TGTGCCAGCAGTCAAAACAGGGGAGGGAACACCATATATTTT.

The chain is built from TRBV28 and TRBJ1-5, with D perhaps TRBD1 (6 bases). Per the germline V gene, CDR1 is MDHEN and CDR2 is SYDVKM. Deletions cut 3 bases from V and 13 bases from J, with 13 bases between. CDR3 length: 12 residues. The CDR3 protein is CASSFLGGTQHF. The CDR3, as DNA: TGTGCCAGCAGTTTTTTAGGGGGGACGCAGCATTTT.

V usage is TRBV6-5 and J usage is TRBJ1-4, with TRBD1 matching 9 bases. CDR1 is MNHEY and CDR2 is SVGAGI in the germline V gene. This CDR3 has 15 amino acids. V lost 5 bases and J lost 8; bases outside the gene matches: 9. Here the CDR3 DNA reads TGTGCCAGCAGTAACACCGGGACAGGGTGGGAAAAACTGTTTTTT. Protein product: CASSNTGTGWEKLFF.

The chain links TRBV27 to TRBJ2-3, with 14 positions matching TRBD2. V was pared by 8 bases and J by 2 bases, with 6 bases of the junction left unmatched. Germline V CDR1 and CDR2: MNHEY, SMNVEV (reference sequence). The CDR3 runs 16 residues. The CDR3 reads CASRRGLAGVTDTQYF. CDR3 DNA sequence: TGTGCCAGCCGTCGGGGACTAGCGGGAGTCACAGATACGCAGTATTTT.

The chain recombines TRBV7-9 with TRBJ2-7; 11 bases are a match to TRBD2. Germline V gives CDR1 SEHNR, CDR2 FQNEAQ (reference sequence). This CDR3 spans 15 amino acids. With 6 bases clipped from V and 2 bases from J, the junction kept 6 bases outside the gene matches. The CDR3 bases are TGTGCCAGCAGTCCGGGACTAGCGGTAACCTACGAGCAGTACTTC. It is translated as CASSPGLAVTYEQYF.

The gene calls are TRBV7-9 and TRBJ2-1, with D tentatively TRBD2 (5 bases). The V gene's germline CDR1 is SEHNR and CDR2 FQNEAQ (reference sequence). The CDR3 contains 16 residues. Trimming cost V 6 bases and J 5 bases, with 20 bases left between them. CDR3 sequence reads: CASSLPRGLEDNEQFF. The CDR3 coding sequence is TGTGCCAGCAGTTTACCGAGAGGGCTAGAAGACAATGAGCAGTTCTTC.

The chain combines TRBV4-1 with TRBJ2-3, with 10 bases matching TRBD2. The V segment lost 1 base and the J segment 3 bases; nucleotides outside the gene matches: 4. The CDR3 spans 16 residues. From germline, CDR1 is MGHRA and CDR2 YSYEKL. CDR3 sequence reads: CASSQAASGRTDTQYF. For the CDR3, the DNA is TGCGCCAGCAGCCAAGCTGCTAGCGGGAGAACAGATACGCAGTATTTT.

The chain combines TRBV10-3 with TRBJ1-1; D might be TRBD1 (5 bases). Germline-derived CDR1 and CDR2 are ENHRY and SYGVKD. This CDR3 comprises 14 residues. Trimming took 3 bases from V and 3 from J, leaving 11 bases between them. The CDR3 reads CAISDGAVDTEAFF. Written as DNA, the CDR3 is TGTGCCATCAGTGACGGGGCCGTCGACACTGAAGCTTTCTTT.